What follows describes a single T cell receptor beta chain. With V trimmed by 7 bases and J by 5 bases, 8 bases remained unmatched. CDR3 length: 13 amino acids. The germline V gene encodes CDR1 ENHRY and CDR2 SYGVKD. The data were taken from a study of blood T cell repertoires in COVID-19. Study in general: Donors in the United States, Italy and Spain gave samples during acute or convalescent COVID-19. PBMCs, B-cell-depleted T cells, or T cells provided the cDNA or gDNA that made up the material.

Original data processing: Amplification of reference gene primers was used by the study to estimate nucleated cell counts. Sequencing used immunoSEQ multiplex PCR; TCRdb keeps in-frame clones, though not all of them. The V and J calls and clone size come from that table; D and trimming were worked out from the DNA. The sample holds hundreds of thousands of clones, approximately 85% seen once. The material sequenced was peripheral blood. The rearrangement links TRBV10-3 to TRBJ2-7; 7 nucleotides agree with TRBD2. The sequence came from a man between 50 and 59 years old with active or convalescent COVID-19. This CDR3 reads CAIILAGVHEQYF. The DNA for the CDR3 is TGTGCCATCATCTTGGCGGGAGTCCACGAGCAGTACTTC.